The 23 T cell receptor beta chains in this list originate from one sample, sequenced in a study of CD8 T cells in ankylosing spondylitis. Study outcomes and limitations: Seemingly characteristic of ankylosing spondylitis blood was a TCR beta motif consisting of 7 or 8 highly homologous variants.

TCRdb redid the calling of the 5' RACE reads with MiXCR, one entry per CDR3 protein. The sample includes about 750,000 distinct CDR3 sequences, roughly 20% of them seen just once. These receptors have no known antigen. Sequencing was done on a sample of blood, either unsorted or a sorted T cell fraction (not recorded which). The receptors originated from a male donor with ankylosing spondylitis.

There are a few counts of this clonotype. This chain connects TRBV24-1 to TRBJ2-3, with 9 bases identical to TRBD1. The V gene's germline CDR1 is KGHDR and CDR2 SFDVKD. This CDR3 spans 16 amino acids. V dropped 3 bases and J dropped 6; count of bases not matched to a gene: 9. CDR3 loop: CATSDRDRDSKDTQYF. DNA for the CDR3: TGTGCCACCAGTGATAGGGACAGGGATTCGAAGGATACGCAGTATTTT.

This clonotype was observed a few times. The chain is built from TRBV2 and TRBJ2-5, with D uncertain. The ends were cut back, 3 bases at V and 5 bases at J, with 13 bases in the middle. This CDR3 has 14 amino acids. Germline V gene data show CDR1 as SNHLY and CDR2 as FYNNEI. The CDR3 loop reads CASSDRLGRETQYF. The CDR3 nucleotides read TGTGCCAGCAGTGACAGGTTAGGTAGGGAGACCCAGTACTTC.

This chain links TRBV6-2 or TRBV6-3 with TRBJ1-4; 7 nucleotides match TRBD1. CDR1 and CDR2 from the germline V gene are MNHEY and SVGEGT. CDR3 length: 17 residues. Trimming removed 5 bases from V and 0 bases from J; junction bases left unmatched: 9. The chain's CDR3 is CASSHMTGTATNEKLFF. As DNA, the CDR3 is TGTGCCAGCAGTCATATGACAGGGACGGCAACTAATGAAAAACTGTTTTTT.

The chain joins TRBV6-1 to TRBJ1-2; no clear D gene. The CDR3 totals 13 residues. Germline V CDR1 and CDR2: MNHNS, SASEGT. V was shortened by 8 bases and J by 9 bases, with 19 bases between the two germline ends. The CDR3, as DNA: TGTGCCAGCCGGGGTATCTTGGGTATCCGCTACACCTTC. Residues: CASRGILGIRYTF.

This clonotype was seen a few times. This sequence joins TRBV5-1 and TRBJ1-2, with D perhaps matching TRBD1 (5 bases). Trimming took 2 bases from V and 4 from J, leaving 12 bases between them. Germline CDR1 SGHRS, CDR2 YFSETQ. CDR3 length equals 14 residues. The CDR3 sequence: CASSFFRDGYGYTF. CDR3 bases: TGCGCCAGCAGCTTTTTCCGGGACGGCTATGGCTACACCTTC.

This clonotype was detected a few times. This chain uses TRBV6-2 or TRBV6-3 with TRBJ2-3; D gene uncertain. Germline assignment: CDR1 MNHEY and CDR2 SVGEGT. This CDR3 has 12 residues. V lost 6 bases and J 5 bases, leaving 9 bases between the germline ends. The CDR3 region has the DNA TGTGCCAGCAGCCCTTATGTAGATACGCAGTATTTT. Its translation: CASSPYVDTQYF.

This clonotype was recorded a few times. The chain links TRBV6-1 to TRBJ2-1, with TRBD1 matching 11 bases. The CDR3 has 16 residues. CDR1 MNHNS and CDR2 SASEGT come from the germline V gene. Trimming removed 5 bases from V and 7 bases from J; junction bases left unmatched: 10. CDR3 coding DNA: TGTGCCAGCAGTACCCGGACAGGGGGCACTACGAATGAGCAGTTCTTC. Residues: CASSTRTGGTTNEQFF.

V and J are TRBV11-2 and TRBJ2-7, with D perhaps assigned TRBD1 or TRBD2 (6 bases each). Trimming took 5 bases from V and 0 from J, leaving 20 bases between them. This CDR3 is built from 17 residues. Germline CDR1 is SGHAT and CDR2 is FQNNGV. CDR3 loop: CASSQLGGGLHSYEQYF. The CDR3 DNA reads TGTGCCAGCAGCCAGCTGGGGGGCGGACTCCACTCCTACGAGCAGTACTTC.

This clonotype turned up a few times. V gene TRBV4-1 combines with J gene TRBJ2-1; TRBD1 might be the D (6 bases). The CDR3 is 15 residues long. Per the germline V gene, CDR1 is MGHRA and CDR2 is YSYEKL. Trimming removed 4 bases from V and 1 base from J, with 11 bases in between. CDR3 nucleotide sequence: TGCGCCAGCAGCCTAGGGGACAAATCCTACAATGAGCAGTTCTTC. Translated, it gives CASSLGDKSYNEQFF.

The sample holds many counts of this clonotype. The genes are TRBV9 and TRBJ1-1, with D hard to call. The germline V and J ends were trimmed by 4 bases and 1 base, with 11 bases remaining between them. CDR3 length equals 14 residues. Germline CDR1 is SGDLS and CDR2 is YYNGEE. The chain's CDR3 is CASSPLGGNTEAFF. The CDR3 DNA reads TGTGCCAGCAGCCCCCTGGGAGGGAACACTGAAGCTTTCTTT. Full variable domain (missing parts from reference TRBV9 and TRBJ1-1): DSGVTQTPKHLITATGQRVTLRCSPRSGDLSVYWYQQSLDQGLQFLIQYYNGEERAKGNILERFSAQQFPDLHSELNLSSLELGDSALYFCASSPLGGNTEAFFGQGTRLTVV.

This clonotype was detected a few times. The chain combines TRBV12-3 or TRBV12-4 with TRBJ2-3, with D perhaps TRBD1 or TRBD2 (5 bases each). The V end was cut by 4 bases, the J end by 5 bases, with 7 bases between. The length of the CDR3 is 12 residues. The CDR3: CASSSGRDTQYF. As DNA, the CDR3 is TGTGCCAGCAGTTCGGGGCGAGATACGCAGTATTTT.

The genes are TRBV20-1 and TRBJ1-5, with D hard to call. This CDR3 is 13 amino acids long. Germline loops: CDR1 DFQATT, CDR2 SNEGSKA (reference sequence). V lost 2 bases and J 7 bases, leaving 12 bases between the germline ends. For the CDR3, the DNA is TGCAGTGCTAGAAGCACGTATGCCCAGCCCCAGCATTTT. Amino acids: CSARSTYAQPQHF.

This clonotype has just a few counts. DNA for the CDR3: TGCGCCAGCAGCACCGGACTAGCGGGAGGGCTAACAGATACGCAGTATTTT. It specifies CASSTGLAGGLTDTQYF. The chain carries TRBV5-1 and TRBJ2-3, with TRBD2 matching 15 bases. Germline lookup yields CDR1 SGHRS and CDR2 YFSETQ. Germline trimming cut 4 bases from V and 3 bases from J; bases unmatched to any gene: 6. This CDR3 is 17 amino acids long.

This clonotype came up many times. V gene TRBV9 combines with J gene TRBJ1-1; D perhaps matches TRBD1 (6 bases). CDR3 length: 13 residues. Germline lookup yields CDR1 SGDLS and CDR2 YYNGEE. V lost 2 bases and J 4 bases, leaving 9 bases between the germline ends. Written as DNA, the CDR3 is TGTGCCAGCAGCGTCGGACAGATCACTGAAGCTTTCTTT. Protein sequence: CASSVGQITEAFF.

This clonotype was counted ten times or more. The V gene is TRBV5-1, the J gene TRBJ2-3; D is ambiguous. The CDR3 has 13 residues. V lost 2 bases, J lost 2 bases, and 6 bases lay in between. Germline V lookup: CDR1 SGHRS, CDR2 YFSETQ. CDR3 DNA sequence: TGCGCCAGCAGCTTCGGACCCACAGATACGCAGTATTTT. Translation: CASSFGPTDTQYF.

The J gene is TRBJ2-5, the V gene TRBV5-1; TRBD2 agrees at 11 bases. This CDR3 comprises 17 residues. Germline loops: CDR1 SGHRS, CDR2 YFSETQ. V was clipped by 4 bases and J by 0 bases; unmatched bases: 8. This CDR3 is CASSTGGTSGNQETQYF. The CDR3 DNA sequence: TGCGCCAGCAGCACGGGAGGGACTAGCGGAAACCAAGAGACCCAGTACTTC.

V usage is TRBV11-2 and J usage is TRBJ1-5; D possibly corresponds to TRBD1 (5 bases). Per germline, CDR1 SGHAT and CDR2 FQNNGV. Between the trimmed V and J ends, which lost 3 bases and 6 bases, there was a span of 15 bases. The CDR3 has 15 amino acids. This CDR3 reads CASSLAGPGFQPQHF. CDR3 coding DNA: TGTGCCAGCAGCTTGGCAGGGCCGGGCTTTCAGCCCCAGCATTTT.

The chain recombines TRBV5-1 with TRBJ1-1, with D possibly being TRBD1 (6 bases). The CDR3 loop spans 15 amino acids. V gave up 4 bases and J gave up 2 bases, with 15 bases separating them. CDR1 and CDR2 (germline): SGHRS, YFSETQ. The DNA of the CDR3 is TGCGCCAGCAGCCCCGGTGGCAGGGGAAACACTGAAGCTTTCTTT. Protein product: CASSPGGRGNTEAFF.

At least ten counts were recorded for this clonotype. The V call is TRBV2, the J call TRBJ1-3; D is uncertain. The CDR3 covers 14 residues. Germline CDR1 and CDR2: SNHLY and FYNNEI. V was cut by 6 bases and J by 0 bases, with 9 bases left in between. CDR3: CASRPTYSGNTIYF. CDR3 bases: TGTGCCAGCAGGCCGACCTACTCTGGAAACACCATATATTTT.

This clonotype showed up just a few times. The rearrangement links TRBV6-1 to TRBJ1-5; no firm D call. This CDR3 comprises 12 residues. V lost 6 bases, J lost 0 bases, and 3 bases lay in between. Germline CDR1 and CDR2: MNHNS and SASEGT. CDR3: CASRLSNQPQHF. The CDR3 bases are TGTGCCAGCAGACTTAGCAATCAGCCCCAGCATTTT.

This chain uses TRBV5-7 with TRBJ2-1; D tentatively fits TRBD1 or TRBD2 (5 bases each). TRBV5-7 is an ORF; its function is uncertain. The CDR3 has 12 residues. V was shortened by 5 bases and J by 9 bases, with 12 bases between the two germline ends. CDR3 residues: CASRFRDAEQFF. Written as DNA, the CDR3 is TGTGCCAGCAGGTTCCGGGACGCTGAGCAGTTCTTC.

The table lists this clonotype with a count of one. The chain joins TRBV28 to TRBJ1-2; 7 bases line up with TRBD1. V trimming: 5 bases; J trimming: 8 bases; junction bases outside the gene matches: 8. CDR1 is MDHEN and CDR2 is SYDVKM in the germline V gene. The CDR3 contains 13 residues. CDR3 sequence (DNA): TGTGCCAGCAGTGAAGGACAGGTTGGGGGCTACACCTTC. This gives the protein CASSEGQVGGYTF.

This sequence joins TRBV2 and TRBJ2-7; D is uncertain. Trimming took off 7 bases at V and 1 base at J, with 8 bases between the two ends. The CDR3 contains 12 residues. The germline V gene has CDR1 SNHLY and CDR2 FYNNEI. CDR3 region: CASILPSYEQYF. In DNA form, the CDR3 reads TGTGCCAGCATTCTACCTTCCTACGAGCAGTACTTC.